Following are 8 T cell receptor beta chains from one sample sequenced in a study of T cells in Graves' hyperthyroidism and ophthalmopathy. TCR beta CDR3 sequences were amplified from RNA transcripts. The HTBI primer set was used in a first-round RT-PCR of the TCR CDR3. TCRdb independently ran MiXCR on the multiplex PCR reads; one entry per CDR3 protein. Of about 98,000 distinct CDR3 sequences detected, roughly 40% appear once; the ten largest clones hold approximately 10%. Sample: peripheral blood or thyroid tissue (not recorded which). These receptors were taken from a woman in her 30s with Graves' hyperthyroidism.

This clonotype is deemed medium-sized. V gene TRBV15 combines with J gene TRBJ2-6; no reliable D call. The CDR3 extends over 15 amino acids. The V and J ends lost 4 bases and 0 bases respectively, with 7 bases between them. Germline V gene lookup returns CDR1 LNHNV and CDR2 YYDKDF (reference sequence). The CDR3 spells CATSTLSSGANVLTF. The CDR3, as DNA: TGTGCCACCAGCACGTTGAGCTCTGGGGCCAACGTCCTGACTTTC.

This clonotype occurred many times. The V call is TRBV7-9, the J call TRBJ2-7; 10 positions agree with TRBD2. The CDR3 is made up of 14 amino acids. V lost 4 bases to trimming and J lost 7 bases; unmatched junction nucleotides: 7. Germline CDR1 and CDR2: SEHNR and FQNEAQ (reference sequence). The chain's CDR3 is CASSSTSGVEEQYF. Here the CDR3 DNA reads TGTGCCAGCAGCTCCACTAGCGGGGTTGAGGAGCAGTACTTC.

V and J are TRBV7-2 and TRBJ1-2, with unresolved D. This CDR3 is built from 18 residues. Germline lookup yields CDR1 SGHTA and CDR2 FQGNSA. V was clipped by 6 bases and J by 0 bases, with 23 bases between them. The DNA of the CDR3 is TGTGCCAGCAGTGTTGACACTGGAAGCTACGATACTAACTATGGCTACACCTTC. Its translation: CASSVDTGSYDTNYGYTF.

This clonotype was seen repeatedly, ten times or more. The gene calls are TRBV7-3 and TRBJ1-1, with D uncertain. Germline CDR1 SGHTA, CDR2 FQGTGA. The V and J ends lost 2 bases and 6 bases respectively, with 10 bases between them. There are 13 residues in the CDR3. The CDR3 is CASSLRGGAEAFF. The CDR3 nucleotides are TGTGCCAGCAGCTTACGAGGTGGTGCTGAAGCTTTCTTT. Filled out from reference TRBV7-3 and TRBJ1-1, the complete variable domain reads GAGVSQTPSNKVTEKGKYVELRCDPISGHTALYWYRQSLGQGPEFLIYFQGTGAADDSGLPNDRFFAVRPEGSVSTLKIQRTERGDSAVYLCASSLRGGAEAFFGQGTRLTVV.

The table lists this clonotype with many counts. The chain employs TRBV28 and TRBJ1-4; D is uncertain. In germline, CDR1 is MDHEN, CDR2 SYDVKM. The CDR3 covers 12 residues. The V end lost 6 bases, the J end lost 4 bases, and 6 bases lay between the germline ends. The CDR3 DNA sequence: TGTGCCAGCAGCAGTTATAATGAAAAACTGTTTTTT. Encoded protein: CASSSYNEKLFF.

This clonotype is labeled medium-sized. The rearrangement links TRBV10-3 to TRBJ1-1; D call uncertain. There are 11 residues in the CDR3. V was cut by 8 bases and J by 1 base, with 5 bases left in between. Germline CDR1 and CDR2: ENHRY and SYGVKD. CDR3 amino acids: CAIRTNTEAFF. CDR3 in DNA: TGTGCCATCCGAACGAACACTGAAGCTTTCTTT.

This clonotype occurred many times. The V call is TRBV19, the J call TRBJ1-5, with D uncertain. The CDR3 sequence is 15 residues long. The germline V gene has CDR1 LNHDA and CDR2 SQIVND (reference sequence). V lost 6 bases, J lost 0 bases, and 12 bases lay in between. CDR3 in DNA: TGTGCCAGTAGCGACAAGAAACTTAGCAATCAGCCCCAGCATTTT. Encoded protein: CASSDKKLSNQPQHF.

The gene calls are TRBV6-1 and TRBJ2-2; TRBD2 agrees at 8 bases. J was trimmed by 1 base and V by 8 bases; bases with no gene match: 12. Germline V CDR1 and CDR2: MNHNS, SASEGT. CDR3 length: 17 residues. Here the CDR3 reads CASPGAELAENTGELFF. The CDR3 nucleotides are TGTGCCAGCCCTGGAGCCGAACTAGCGGAGAACACCGGGGAGCTGTTTTTT.